The 25 T cell receptor beta chains below all came from one sample that was sequenced in a study of cytomegalovirus exposure and HLA in healthy donors. The study ran its PCR with 60 Vbeta and 13 Jbeta primers. Some clones are missing from TCRdb's copy, which holds only in-frame ones; the method was immunoSEQ multiplex PCR. The profile shows around 100,000 clones, roughly 79% of them singletons. What was sequenced was PBMCs. These receptors came from a man between 45 and 60 years old in good health and CMV-seropositive.

V usage is TRBV30 and J usage is TRBJ1-2; tentative D call: TRBD1 (5 bases). CDR1 GTSNPN and CDR2 SVGIG come from the germline V gene (reference sequence). CDR3 size: 11 residues. The V end was cut by 8 bases, the J end by 8 bases, with 15 bases between. CDR3: CALRGGVGYTF. The DNA of the CDR3 is TGTGCCCTAAGGGGAGGGGTCGGCTACACCTTC.

The rearrangement links TRBV4-2 to TRBJ2-1; 9 positions match TRBD2. This CDR3 region has 17 residues. V shed 2 bases and J 4 bases; nucleotides not matched to a gene: 9. Looked up from germline, CDR1 is LGHNA and CDR2 is YNFKEQ. The DNA of the CDR3 is TGTGCCAGCAGCCAAATGAGGACTAGCGAGGTTTACAATGAGCAGTTCTTC. Its translation is CASSQMRTSEVYNEQFF.

V is TRBV6-5 and J is TRBJ2-5; TRBD2 matches at 9 bases. The J call may not be correct, given that the DNA end is closer to TRBJ2-7. Germline V CDR1 and CDR2: MNHEY, SVGAGI. This CDR3 spans 11 amino acids. CDR3 loop: CASRRGGEQYF. CDR3 bases: TGTGCCAGCAGGCGGGGGGGCGAGCAGTACTTC.

CDR3 in DNA: TGCGCCAGCAGTGCTACACTAGCGGGAGCTGGCACCGGGGAGCTGTTTTTT. Translated: CASSATLAGAGTGELFF. The rearrangement joins TRBV10-1 to TRBJ2-2, with TRBD2 matching 11 bases. The V gene end was trimmed by 4 bases and the J gene end by 4 bases; junction bases not matched to a gene: 8. CDR3 length: 17 residues. Germline CDR1 is WNHNN and CDR2 is SYGVQD (reference sequence).

This clone appeared a few times. The rearrangement joins TRBV5-4 to TRBJ2-5, with 13 bases matching TRBD2. The germline CDR1 and CDR2 sequences are SGHNT and YYREEE (reference sequence). Losses at the gene ends were 4 bases for V and 2 bases for J; bases not matched to a gene: 2. The CDR3 has 15 residues. The CDR3 protein is CASSKGLAGQETQYF. CDR3 in DNA: TGTGCCAGCAGCAAGGGACTAGCGGGACAAGAGACCCAGTACTTC.

The rearrangement joins TRBV27 to TRBJ2-7; D possibly corresponds to TRBD2 (6 bases). From germline, CDR1 is MNHEY and CDR2 SMNVEV (reference sequence). There are 13 residues in the CDR3. V was shortened by 8 bases and J by 2 bases, with 13 bases between the two germline ends. The CDR3 here is CASGRDLPYEQYF. The CDR3, as DNA: TGTGCCAGCGGCCGGGACTTACCCTACGAGCAGTACTTC.

The CDR3 loop is CATRPSGNGEQYF. The CDR3 DNA sequence: TGTGCCACCCGTCCTAGCGGGAATGGCGAGCAGTACTTC. This chain uses TRBV15 with TRBJ2-7; 9 nucleotides match TRBD2. V shed 8 bases, J shed 6 bases, and the junction held 8 bases outside the gene matches. Germline CDR1 reads LNHNV; CDR2 reads YYDKDF (reference sequence). This CDR3 contains 13 residues.

This chain uses TRBV4-2 with TRBJ1-1; D ambiguous. The CDR3 length is 18 residues. Germline V lookup: CDR1 LGHNA, CDR2 YNFKEQ. Trimming took off 0 bases at V and 0 bases at J, with 17 bases between the two ends. CDR3 DNA sequence: TGTGCCAGCAGCCAAGATTGGGCAGAGAACAATATGAACACTGAAGCTTTCTTT. This gives the protein CASSQDWAENNMNTEAFF.

The chain couples TRBV16 to TRBJ1-1; TRBD1 matches at 7 bases. CDR1 and CDR2 from the germline V gene are KGHSY and FQNENV. The V segment lost 2 bases and the J segment 1 base; nucleotides outside the gene matches: 13. This CDR3 contains 18 residues. The CDR3 sequence is CASSQRAGTAMGNTEAFF. DNA for the CDR3: TGTGCCAGCAGCCAAAGGGCTGGGACAGCCATGGGGAACACTGAAGCTTTCTTT.

The chain carries TRBV5-6 and TRBJ2-7; 7 nucleotides align to TRBD1. CDR3 length: 14 residues. Germline CDR1 and CDR2: SGHDT and YYEEEE. The junction had 4 bases not matched to a gene; V was cut back by 0 bases and J by 4 bases. The CDR3 nucleotides read TGTGCCAGCAGCTTGGGACAGGGTAGGTACGAGCAGTACTTC. Translating it yields CASSLGQGRYEQYF.

V gene TRBV6-5 combines with J gene TRBJ2-3; D ambiguous. Trimming stripped 0 bases from V and 1 base from J, with 8 bases between. The CDR3 loop spans 15 amino acids. CDR1 MNHEY and CDR2 SVGAGI come from the germline V gene. The CDR3 bases are TGTGCCAGCAGTTACTCAGGCGGCCGCACAGATACGCAGTATTTT. Amino acids: CASSYSGGRTDTQYF.

Only one count was recorded for this clone. The chain has TRBV10-2 and TRBJ1-6, with TRBD1 identical over 8 bases. This CDR3 is 14 amino acids long. After removal of 3 bases from V and 8 bases from J, the junction contained 3 bases not matched to a gene. Germline CDR1 reads WSHSY; CDR2 reads SAAADI. The CDR3 spells CASSEGQGYSPLHF. The CDR3 coding sequence is TGCGCCAGCAGTGAAGGACAGGGATATTCACCCCTCCACTTT.

Remarks on this clone: The same CDR3 is also encoded by other DNA sequences in this sample. This chain uses TRBV29-1 with TRBJ2-1; the match to TRBD2 covers 7 bases. The CDR3 is 13 residues long. Trimming took 6 bases from V and 7 from J; bases not matched to a gene: 9. Germline V gene sequence: CDR1 SQVTM, CDR2 ANQGSEA. The CDR3 region is CSVLPGGRNEQFF. The CDR3 nucleotides are TGCAGCGTCCTACCGGGAGGAAGGAATGAGCAGTTCTTC.

This clone was seen a handful of times. The rearrangement links TRBV18 to TRBJ1-2, with a tentative D call TRBD1 (5 bases). V was trimmed by 0 bases and J by 8 bases, leaving 19 bases between them. CDR1 is KGHSH and CDR2 is LQKENI in the germline V gene. The CDR3 covers 16 residues. This chain's CDR3 is CASSPPSVGVYWGYTF. CDR3 nucleotide sequence: TGTGCCAGCTCACCACCGAGTGTAGGGGTCTACTGGGGCTACACCTTC.

This clone was counted between two and nine times. The chain is built from TRBV11-2 and TRBJ2-7; 7 bases align to TRBD2. The germline gives CDR1 SGHAT, CDR2 FQNNGV. CDR3 length: 13 residues. V lost 5 bases and J lost 3; bases outside the gene matches: 4. As DNA, the CDR3 is TGTGCCAGCAGCCCGACTAGCCGCTACGAGCAGTACTTC. Its protein is CASSPTSRYEQYF.

This chain joins TRBV28 and TRBJ2-6, with 9 bases matching TRBD1. V lost 6 bases to trimming and J lost 4 bases; unmatched junction nucleotides: 7. Germline V gives CDR1 MDHEN, CDR2 SYDVKM. The CDR3 spans 16 residues. CDR3: CASRGQGTTGANVLTF. The CDR3 DNA sequence: TGTGCCAGCAGGGGACAGGGAACTACCGGGGCCAACGTCCTGACTTTC.

The J gene is TRBJ2-5, the V gene TRBV7-3; 7 bases match TRBD1. CDR1 is SGHTA, CDR2 FQGTGA, per germline. J gave up 6 bases and V 5 bases, and 6 bases lay outside the gene matches. The CDR3 loop spans 13 amino acids. The DNA for the CDR3 is TGTGCCAGCAGCCAAGACAGGGTCAAGACCCAGTACTTC. It translates to CASSQDRVKTQYF.

This clone was observed a single time. The chain recombines TRBV6-1 with TRBJ1-5; perhaps TRBD1 as D (5 bases). The CDR3 sequence is 14 residues long. The ends were cut back, 9 bases at V and 5 bases at J, with 17 bases in the middle. Germline values: CDR1 MNHNS, CDR2 SASEGT. This CDR3 is CASSADGGDQPQHF. The CDR3 nucleotides are TGTGCCAGTTCGGCTGACGGGGGAGATCAGCCCCAGCATTTT.

The V gene is TRBV7-9, the J gene TRBJ2-1, with D perhaps TRBD2 (5 bases). The ends were cut back, 1 base at V and 5 bases at J, with 6 bases in the middle. Germline V gene data show CDR1 as SEHNR and CDR2 as FQNEAQ (reference sequence). The CDR3 length is 13 residues. The CDR3: CASSLVSDNEQFF. DNA of the CDR3: TGTGCCAGCAGCTTAGTTAGCGACAATGAGCAGTTCTTC.

The rearrangement joins TRBV7-3 to TRBJ1-1, with D uncertain. The CDR3 spans 13 residues. Trimming pared 5 bases from V and 1 base from J, leaving 8 bases between. Germline V gives CDR1 SGHTA, CDR2 FQGTGA. CDR3 amino acids: CASSLQENTEAFF. The DNA for the CDR3 is TGTGCCAGCAGCCTTCAGGAGAACACTGAAGCTTTCTTT.

A word on this clone: This sample includes further DNA sequences coding for the same CDR3. V is TRBV4-1 and J is TRBJ2-2, with D perhaps matching TRBD2 (6 bases). Germline V gives CDR1 MGHRA, CDR2 YSYEKL. V shed 0 bases and J shed 9 bases, with 11 bases lying between them. This CDR3 comprises 14 residues. CDR3 nucleotides: TGCGCCAGCAGCCAAGAAACCGGGAGTTGGGAGCTGTTTTTT. Its translation: CASSQETGSWELFF.

CDR3: CASSVGAGLYQETQYF. CDR3 DNA: TGTGCCAGCAGCGTAGGGGCTGGCTTGTACCAAGAGACCCAGTACTTC. The chain recombines TRBV9 with TRBJ2-5, with D unclear. CDR1 is SGDLS, CDR2 YYNGEE, per germline. This CDR3 has 16 amino acids. V dropped 0 bases and J dropped 0 bases, with 12 bases sitting between them.

The chain is built from TRBV18 and TRBJ1-1; 8 bases are shared with TRBD1. Trimming took 4 bases from V and 3 from J; bases not matched to a gene: 13. The germline gives CDR1 KGHSH, CDR2 LQKENI. This CDR3 has 17 amino acids. The CDR3 spells CASSRGQGGRTDTEAFF. The DNA of the CDR3 is TGTGCCAGCTCACGAGGACAGGGCGGCCGAACAGACACTGAAGCTTTCTTT.

The V call is TRBV5-1, the J call TRBJ2-7; a weak D match, TRBD1 (5 bases). The germline V gene encodes CDR1 SGHRS and CDR2 YFSETQ. This CDR3 contains 13 residues. Trimming took 4 bases from V and 2 from J, leaving 10 bases between them. CDR3 in amino acids: CASSQGTTYEQYF. CDR3 sequence (DNA): TGCGCCAGCAGCCAGGGAACCACCTACGAGCAGTACTTC.

The gene calls are TRBV5-1 and TRBJ2-3, with 12 bases identical to TRBD2. V shed 4 bases and J 3 bases; nucleotides not matched to a gene: 9. Germline loops: CDR1 SGHRS, CDR2 YFSETQ. This CDR3 has 17 residues. The CDR3 region is CASSPGLAGFLTDTQYF. CDR3 nucleotide sequence: TGCGCCAGCAGCCCGGGACTAGCGGGTTTTTTAACAGATACGCAGTATTTT.